This passage covers 9 T cell receptor beta chains from one sample sequenced in a study of blood T cells in healthy people across ages. With a J-beta primer mix and a sample-barcoded 5' primer, a second PCR ran 7 to 11 cycles. Each CDR3 protein is one row after TCRdb ran MiXCR on the 5' RACE reads. The repertoire holds hundreds of thousands of distinct CDR3 sequences, about half seen once, with approximately 32% in the top ten. The sample consisted of blood. These receptors were taken from a woman aged 55 to 70 in good health.

V and J are TRBV7-6 and TRBJ2-3; possibly TRBD1 or TRBD2 for D (5 bases each). The CDR3 totals 14 residues. Germline V gene sequence: CDR1 SGHVS, CDR2 FNYEAQ. V was shortened by 5 bases and J by 4 bases, with 13 bases between the two germline ends. CDR3 nucleotide sequence: TGTGCCAGCAGCCCCGGGGCGATTTCAGATACGCAGTATTTT. This sequence encodes CASSPGAISDTQYF.

On this clonotype: This may be a read error: a much more frequent sequence differs by one nucleotide. V gene TRBV12-3 or TRBV12-4 combines with J gene TRBJ2-7; D may correspond to TRBD1 or TRBD2 (5 bases each). This CDR3 contains 13 residues. CDR3 region: CAGREQGTLEQYF. The CDR3 DNA sequence: TGTGCCGGCAGGGAGCAAGGGACCCTCGAGCAGTACTTC.

This chain connects TRBV20-1 to TRBJ1-2, with D perhaps matching TRBD1 (6 bases). Per the germline V gene, CDR1 is DFQATT and CDR2 is SNEGSKA (reference sequence). Trimming removed 5 bases from V and 7 bases from J, with 11 bases in between. The CDR3 is 11 amino acids. CDR3: CSAAGARGYTF. The CDR3 nucleotides are TGCAGTGCTGCAGGGGCGCGTGGCTACACCTTC.

The chain has TRBV6-1 and TRBJ1-2; D unclear. The V end was cut by 5 bases, the J end by 1 base, with 20 bases between. Per the germline V gene, CDR1 is MNHNS and CDR2 is SASEGT. The CDR3 totals 17 residues. The chain's CDR3 is CASSRTTGLLNNYGYTF. CDR3 DNA sequence: TGTGCCAGCAGTCGAACCACCGGGCTTCTAAATAACTATGGCTACACCTTC.

Only a few counts were recorded for this clonotype. J is TRBJ2-1 and V is TRBV5-1; tentative D call: TRBD2 (6 bases). CDR3 length: 15 residues. CDR1 SGHRS and CDR2 YFSETQ come from the germline V gene. The V end lost 3 bases, the J end lost 6 bases, and 16 bases lay between the germline ends. This CDR3 reads CASSSGDPESNEQFF. The CDR3 DNA reads as TGCGCCAGCAGCTCGGGAGATCCTGAGAGCAATGAGCAGTTCTTC.

This chain joins TRBV4-3 and TRBJ2-3; 8 bases are a match to TRBD1. V dropped 4 bases and J dropped 4; count of bases not matched to a gene: 10. CDR1 and CDR2 (germline): LGHNA, YSLEER. This CDR3 has 16 residues. CDR3 coding DNA: TGCGCCAGCAGCCGATCAAAGACAGGGGATGCAGATACGCAGTATTTT. The encoded protein is CASSRSKTGDADTQYF.

A few counts support this clonotype. V gene TRBV2 combines with J gene TRBJ2-2, with a weak D call TRBD1 (5 bases). From germline, CDR1 is SNHLY and CDR2 FYNNEI. The CDR3 length is 15 residues. Trimming removed 0 bases at V and 6 bases at J, with 11 bases between. The CDR3 protein is CASSEAQWGAGELFF. CDR3 DNA sequence: TGTGCCAGCAGTGAAGCGCAATGGGGCGCCGGGGAGCTGTTTTTT.

V gene TRBV20-1 combines with J gene TRBJ2-7; 7 nucleotides match TRBD2. The junction had 15 bases not matched to a gene; V was cut back by 3 bases and J by 7 bases. Germline V gene sequence: CDR1 DFQATT, CDR2 SNEGSKA (reference sequence). CDR3 length equals 15 residues. CDR3 in amino acids: CSASGGSAGDDEQYF. CDR3 nucleotide sequence: TGCAGTGCTAGCGGCGGGTCGGCGGGAGACGATGAGCAGTACTTC.

V is TRBV7-9 and J is TRBJ2-5; D may be TRBD1 (6 bases). CDR3 size: 17 residues. Per germline, CDR1 SEHNR and CDR2 FQNEAQ (reference sequence). The V gene lost 4 bases and the J gene lost 5 bases, with 23 bases spanning the gap. This CDR3 reads CASSWGLGRRAVETQYF. CDR3 coding DNA: TGTGCCAGCAGCTGGGGGCTCGGAAGGAGAGCAGTGGAGACCCAGTACTTC.